This T cell receptor beta chain was obtained from a study of T cell responses to AZD1222 COVID-19 vaccine. Sequenced by immunoSEQ multiplex PCR; TCRdb stores in-frame clones only, minus some. This table holds some 120,000 clones, about 90% found once. Study-level points and caveats: Among AZD1222 vaccinees, only six or seven were seropositive at baseline. Breadth and depth of Spike-specific TCRs rose after two AZD1222 doses.

With respect to this clone: Its antigen is as yet unknown.

The V gene's germline CDR1 is DFQATT and CDR2 SNEGSKA (reference sequence). This CDR3 contains 11 residues. Trimming cost V 3 bases and J 15 bases; bases outside gene matches: 8. This clonotype originated in an adult in good health. Source: peripheral blood, taken on day 0 of AZD1222 vaccination. The rearrangement uses TRBV20-1 and TRBJ2-3, with 8 bases aligning to TRBD2. CDR3 coding DNA: TGCAGTGCTAGTATAAGCGGGAGTGCATATTTT. As protein: CSASISGSAYF.